This TCR beta chain is from a study of T cell responses to AZD1222 COVID-19 vaccine. Study results and caveats: Nearly half of spike-specific TCRs reportedly target unmutated variant regions.

Assay used: immunoSEQ multiplex PCR; TCRdb lists only in-frame clones, some missing. The sample has about 140,000 clones, approximately 85% seen once; the top ten hold less than 9.5%. A note on this clone: Its cognate antigen is unknown.

The source of this sequence is an adult in good health. The starting material was peripheral blood, obtained on day 0 of AZD1222 vaccination.

CDR3 sequence: CASSLAGTAGNTIYF. In nucleotides, the CDR3 is TGTGCCAGCAGCTTGGCTGGTACGGCTGGAAACACCATATATTTT. The chain joins TRBV7-6 to TRBJ1-3; D is uncertain. Germline lookup yields CDR1 SGHVS and CDR2 FNYEAQ. Trimming removed 3 bases at V and 2 bases at J, with 11 bases between. The CDR3 sequence is 15 residues long.